This TCR beta chain was sequenced in a study of CD8+CD57+ T cells in acquired aplastic anemia. On the study more broadly: Each DNA sample taken from sorted CD4+ and CD8+ cells came to 3 to 3.5 ug on average.

Whoever was chosen for sequencing had shown CD8+CD57+ cell expansion by flow cytometry. Patients were untreated when blood was sampled. The CDR3 covers 14 residues. CDR1 SGHAT and CDR2 FQNNGV come from the germline V gene. TCR beta VDJ and CDR3 profiling used genomic DNA as template. TCRdb analysed the reads with MiXCR anew, one entry per CDR3 protein. This repertoire shows 190,000 or so distinct CDR3 sequences, over 40% found once; its top ten account for more than 1.5%. On this clonotype: One junction end does not reproduce the germline sequence, and a read error may be involved.

This sequence originates from a human donor with aplastic anemia. Sequencing was performed on sorted CD4+, CD8+, or CD8+CD57+ T cells (not recorded which) from PBMCs. The J gene is TRBJ1-2, the V gene TRBV11-2; 7 nucleotides agree with TRBD1. The CDR3, as DNA: TGTGCCAGCAGCTTACGGGACAGAACCTATGGCTATACCTTC. Protein sequence: CASSLRDRTYGYTF.